This T cell receptor (beta chain) derives from a study of blood T cell repertoires in COVID-19. V lost 0 bases to trimming and J lost 9 bases, with 12 bases between them. Germline lookup yields CDR1 SGHTA and CDR2 FQGNSA. CDR3 length equals 15 residues. Produced via immunoSEQ multiplex PCR; TCRdb's table is partial and in-frame only. This sample has fewer than 650,000 clones, with 85% to 90% found just once. Sequenced: peripheral blood. This TCR derives from a woman aged 45-59 years with COVID-19, enrolled during active disease. The chain is built from TRBV7-2 and TRBJ1-6; D perhaps matches TRBD1 (5 bases). CDR3 residues: CASSLALGEGSPLHF. CDR3 coding DNA: TGTGCCAGCAGCTTAGCGCTGGGGGAGGGTTCACCCCTCCACTTT.